Following are 24 T cell receptor beta chains from one sample sequenced in a study of T cells in tuberculosis. This sample's time point: new active TB diagnosis, blood taken before or within 7 days of starting treatment. Data came from immunoSEQ multiplex PCR; TCRdb stores just in-frame clones and leaves some out. The data show roughly 31,000 clones, with roughly 83% seen just once and 5.2% held by the top ten. Specimen: PBMCs, collected at tuberculosis diagnosis. Receptor source: an adult with tuberculosis.

The chain uses TRBV27 and TRBJ2-3, with 10 bases lining up with TRBD1. Germline assignment: CDR1 MNHEY and CDR2 SMNVEV (reference sequence). The trim removed 2 bases at V and 4 bases at J, leaving 6 bases unmatched. The CDR3 is 16 residues long. CDR3 sequence reads: CASSLLGQGWADTQYF. For the CDR3, the DNA is TGTGCCAGCAGTTTACTGGGACAGGGGTGGGCAGATACGCAGTATTTT.

The chain links TRBV28 to TRBJ2-1; possible D gene TRBD1, 5 bases. The CDR3 has 13 residues. Trimming stripped 6 bases from V and 6 bases from J, with 12 bases between. In germline, CDR1 is MDHEN, CDR2 SYDVKM. Here the CDR3 reads CASSQTVTNEQFF. CDR3 sequence (DNA): TGTGCCAGCAGCCAGACAGTAACCAATGAGCAGTTCTTC.

CDR3 bases: TGCGCCAGCAGCCGTGAGGTTATGGCGGGGGAGTACAGGGAGCAGTTCTTC. Its protein is CASSREVMAGEYREQFF. This sequence joins TRBV5-1 and TRBJ2-1; the match to TRBD2 covers 7 bases. CDR1 and CDR2 from the germline V gene are SGHRS and YFSETQ. Trimming took 4 bases from V and 10 from J; bases not matched to a gene: 20. The CDR3 is 17 residues long.

This chain uses TRBV28 with TRBJ2-7; 10 bases are a match to TRBD1. The CDR3 loop spans 15 amino acids. CDR1 is MDHEN and CDR2 is SYDVKM in the germline V gene. Trimming cost V 5 bases and J 3 bases; bases outside gene matches: 7. The CDR3 DNA reads TGTGCCAGCAGTCGACAGGGGGCGAACTACTACGAGCAGTACTTC. It translates to CASSRQGANYYEQYF.

This clone was seen just once. CDR3 residues: CASSLGTGNEKLFF. The DNA for the CDR3 is TGTGCCAGCAGTCTCGGGACAGGGAACGAAAAACTGTTTTTT. The chain is built from TRBV6-6 and TRBJ1-4; 9 bases map to TRBD1. The CDR3 length is 14 residues. The ends lost 5 bases at V and 8 bases at J; junction bases unmatched: 6. CDR1 and CDR2 (germline): MNHNY, SVGAGI (reference sequence).

V is TRBV6-5 and J is TRBJ1-1; TRBD1 matches 8 bases. The germline gives CDR1 MNHEY, CDR2 SVGAGI. The CDR3 extends over 15 amino acids. V gave up 5 bases and J gave up 1 base; unmatched junction bases: 6. CDR3 sequence (DNA): TGTGCCAGCAGTCCTCGGACAGGGCAGAACACTGAAGCTTTCTTT. Encoded protein: CASSPRTGQNTEAFF.

This clone qualifies as medium-sized. V gene TRBV27 combines with J gene TRBJ2-7; the D is unclear. Per the germline V gene, CDR1 is MNHEY and CDR2 is SMNVEV (reference sequence). V lost 7 bases and J 7 bases, leaving 8 bases between the germline ends. CDR3 length equals 10 residues. As DNA, the CDR3 is TGTGCCAGCAATCCTCCGGAGCAGTACTTC. Encoded protein: CASNPPEQYF.

The chain employs TRBV21-1 and TRBJ1-5; TRBD1 is the table's D call, not checked against the DNA. TRBV21-1 is shown as a pseudogene. This CDR3 region has 12 residues. The CDR3 loop is CASTGAEQPQHF. The CDR3 region has the DNA TGTGCCAGTACAGGGGCGGAGCAGCCCCAGCATTTT.

The gene calls are TRBV14 and TRBJ2-7; D unresolved. Looked up from germline, CDR1 is SGHDN and CDR2 is FVKESK. V was pared by 8 bases and J by 3 bases, with 11 bases between. The CDR3 length is 12 residues. The DNA of the CDR3 is TGTGCCAGCGGTAGCAATTTCTACGAGCAGTACTTC. It codes for CASGSNFYEQYF.

This clone was recorded only once. The V call is TRBV7-2, the J call TRBJ2-7, with 12 bases aligning to TRBD2. The ends lost 1 base at V and 7 bases at J; junction bases unmatched: 5. This CDR3 has 15 residues. Germline CDR1 and CDR2: SGHTA and FQGNSA. The CDR3, as DNA: TGTGCCAGCAGCTTAGATCTAGCGGGGGGGCGGGAGCAGTACTTC. Protein product: CASSLDLAGGREQYF.

This clone turned up a few times. This chain joins TRBV18 and TRBJ1-6; perhaps TRBD1 as D (6 bases). The germline V gene encodes CDR1 KGHSH and CDR2 LQKENI. The CDR3 spans 16 residues. The V end lost 4 bases, the J end lost 4 bases, and 14 bases lay between the germline ends. The CDR3 bases are TGTGCCAGCTCACATACAAGCGACAGGTATAATTCACCCCTCCACTTT. Translation: CASSHTSDRYNSPLHF. The complete variable domain, with remaining parts taken from reference TRBV18 and TRBJ1-6, reads NAGVMQNPRHLVRRRGQEARLRCSPMKGHSHVYWYRQLPEEGLKFMVYLQKENIIDESGMPKERFSAEFPKEGPSILRIQQVVRGDSAAYFCASSHTSDRYNSPLHFGNGTRLTVT.

This chain uses TRBV9 with TRBJ1-2; 10 bases align to TRBD1. J gave up 8 bases and V 4 bases, and 11 bases lay outside the gene matches. The CDR3 contains 15 residues. Germline assignment: CDR1 SGDLS and CDR2 YYNGEE. The CDR3 loop is CASSPSTGGARGYTF. The CDR3 DNA reads as TGTGCCAGCAGCCCGTCGACAGGGGGCGCCCGGGGCTACACCTTC.

The chain is built from TRBV19 and TRBJ2-7, with a weak D call TRBD1 (5 bases). This CDR3 contains 14 residues. V was clipped by 7 bases and J by 0 bases, with 13 bases between them. Germline CDR1 is LNHDA and CDR2 is SQIVND (reference sequence). CDR3 sequence: CASKGAVSSYEQYF. The CDR3 DNA follows: TGTGCCAGTAAAGGGGCAGTTTCCTCCTACGAGCAGTACTTC. Full variable domain (outside the CDR3, taken from reference TRBV19 and TRBJ2-7): DGGITQSPKYLFRKEGQNVTLSCEQNLNHDAMYWYRQDPGQGLRLIYYSQIVNDFQKGDIAEGYSVSREKKESFPLTVTSAQKNPTAFYLCASKGAVSSYEQYFGPGTRLTVT.

The J gene is TRBJ2-1, the V gene TRBV28, with D uncertain. The germline gives CDR1 MDHEN, CDR2 SYDVKM. V was cut by 8 bases and J by 9 bases, with 14 bases left in between. This CDR3 is 12 amino acids long. The CDR3 spells CASSTPQREQFF. The CDR3 DNA sequence: TGTGCCAGCTCCACGCCCCAGCGTGAGCAGTTCTTC.

The rearrangement uses TRBV19 and TRBJ1-1; TRBD1 might be the D (5 bases). Germline lookup yields CDR1 LNHDA and CDR2 SQIVND (reference sequence). This CDR3 contains 13 residues. V was trimmed by 6 bases and J by 5 bases, leaving 13 bases between them. The CDR3 DNA is TGTGCCAGTAGCGACAACAGGATGACTGAAGCTTTCTTT. Translating gives CASSDNRMTEAFF.

J is TRBJ2-7 and V is TRBV27, with D possibly matching TRBD2 (6 bases). Trimming took 8 bases from V and 5 from J, leaving 19 bases between them. Germline assignment: CDR1 MNHEY and CDR2 SMNVEV (reference sequence). The CDR3 extends over 14 amino acids. CDR3: CASGRLVDIHEQYF. DNA for the CDR3: TGTGCCAGCGGACGACTAGTTGATATCCACGAGCAGTACTTC.

The rearrangement links TRBV27 to TRBJ1-1; a weak D match, TRBD1 (6 bases). There are 17 residues in the CDR3. Germline assignment: CDR1 MNHEY and CDR2 SMNVEV (reference sequence). The V and J ends lost 1 base and 0 bases respectively, with 15 bases between them. CDR3 in DNA: TGTGCCAGCAGTTTATACGAGGTAGGGGGACTGAACACTGAAGCTTTCTTT. Its protein is CASSLYEVGGLNTEAFF.

This chain uses TRBV6-4 with TRBJ2-2, with a weak D call TRBD2 (6 bases). CDR1 is MRHNA and CDR2 is SNTAGT in the germline V gene. Between the trimmed V and J ends, which lost 3 bases and 3 bases, there was a span of 14 bases. The CDR3 runs to 16 residues. CDR3 nucleotide sequence: TGTGCCAGCAGTGATGGCGGGAAGAAAGACACCGGGGAGCTGTTTTTT. As protein: CASSDGGKKDTGELFF.

In its sample, this clone ranks as large. V gene TRBV4-1 combines with J gene TRBJ2-1; 10 bases align to TRBD1. Germline assignment: CDR1 MGHRA and CDR2 YSYEKL. CDR3 length equals 17 residues. V shed 4 bases, J shed 5 bases, and the junction held 11 bases outside the gene matches. The CDR3 sequence is CASSRDPDRGDDNEQFF. The CDR3 region has the DNA TGCGCCAGCAGCCGAGATCCGGACAGGGGGGACGACAATGAGCAGTTCTTC.

The chain carries TRBV5-1 and TRBJ1-3; tentative D call: TRBD1 (5 bases). V lost 8 bases and J 0 bases, leaving 18 bases between the germline ends. The CDR3 is 16 amino acids. Germline V gene data show CDR1 as SGHRS and CDR2 as YFSETQ. The chain's CDR3 is CASQKTGVSSGNTIYF. CDR3 sequence (DNA): TGCGCCAGTCAAAAAACGGGGGTGAGCTCTGGAAACACCATATATTTT.

The chain carries TRBV4-1 and TRBJ2-7; D possibly corresponds to TRBD2 (6 bases). There are 18 residues in the CDR3. V gave up 3 bases and J gave up 0 bases, with 21 bases separating them. Germline V gene lookup returns CDR1 MGHRA and CDR2 YSYEKL. CDR3 protein: CASSQALLGWRGSYEQYF. The CDR3 nucleotides are TGCGCCAGCAGCCAGGCCCTCCTAGGTTGGAGGGGCTCCTACGAGCAGTACTTC.

The chain employs TRBV28 and TRBJ2-7; D remains ambiguous. The germline gives CDR1 MDHEN, CDR2 SYDVKM. The CDR3 contains 15 residues. Trimming took off 5 bases at V and 0 bases at J, with 14 bases between the two ends. The CDR3 DNA reads as TGTGCCAGCAGTCACCAGACTTTAAGCTCCTACGAGCAGTACTTC. Its translation is CASSHQTLSSYEQYF. Full variable domain (outside the CDR3, taken from reference TRBV28 and TRBJ2-7): DVKVTQSSRYLVKRTGEKVFLECVQDMDHENMFWYRQDPGLGLRLIYFSYDVKMKEKGDIPEGYSVSREKKERFSLILESASTNQTSMYLCASSHQTLSSYEQYFGPGTRLTVT.

This chain links TRBV28 with TRBJ1-1; TRBD1 might be the D (5 bases). The length of the CDR3 is 15 residues. The V end lost 0 bases, the J end lost 5 bases, and 13 bases lay between the germline ends. Germline lookup yields CDR1 MDHEN and CDR2 SYDVKM. CDR3 sequence: CASSLWAGVSTEAFF. In nucleotides, the CDR3 is TGTGCCAGCAGTTTATGGGCGGGGGTCAGTACTGAAGCTTTCTTT.

As regards this clone: The same CDR3 also results from other DNA sequences found in this sample. The chain combines TRBV4-1 with TRBJ2-3; 8 bases match TRBD2. The CDR3 contains 17 residues. Germline CDR1 reads MGHRA; CDR2 reads YSYEKL. J gave up 0 bases and V 0 bases, and 5 bases lay outside the gene matches. CDR3 nucleotide sequence: TGCGCCAGCAGCCAAGACCCTCCTAGCGGGAGCACAGATACGCAGTATTTT. Translated: CASSQDPPSGSTDTQYF.